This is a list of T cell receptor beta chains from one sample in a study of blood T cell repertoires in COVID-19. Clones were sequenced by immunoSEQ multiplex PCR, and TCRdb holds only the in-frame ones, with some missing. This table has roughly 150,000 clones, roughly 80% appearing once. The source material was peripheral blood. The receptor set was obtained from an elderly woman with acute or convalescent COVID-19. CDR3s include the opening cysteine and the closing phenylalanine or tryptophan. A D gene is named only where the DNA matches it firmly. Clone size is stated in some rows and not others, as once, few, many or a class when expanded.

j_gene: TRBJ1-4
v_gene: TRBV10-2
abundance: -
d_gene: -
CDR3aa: CASSTGYNNEKLFF
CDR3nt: TGCGCCAGCAGCACAGGTTACAATAATGAAAAACTGTTTTTT

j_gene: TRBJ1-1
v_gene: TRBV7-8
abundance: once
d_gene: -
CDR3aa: CASRPDLNTEAFF
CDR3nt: TGTGCCAGCAGACCCGATCTAAACACTGAAGCTTTCTTT

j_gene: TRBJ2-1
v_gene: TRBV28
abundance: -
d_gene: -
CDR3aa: CASSDRIYNEQFF
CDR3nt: TGTGCCAGCTCGGACAGAATCTACAATGAGCAGTTCTTC

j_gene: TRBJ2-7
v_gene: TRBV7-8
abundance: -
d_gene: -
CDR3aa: CASSEWTRHHEQYF
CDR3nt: TGTGCCAGCAGCGAATGGACTCGCCACCACGAGCAGTACTTC

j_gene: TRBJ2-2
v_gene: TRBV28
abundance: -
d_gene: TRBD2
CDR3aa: CASSPAGANTGELFF
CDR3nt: TGTGCCAGCAGTCCAGCGGGGGCGAACACCGGGGAGCTGTTTTTT

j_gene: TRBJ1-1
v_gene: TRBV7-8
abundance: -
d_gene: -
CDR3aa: CASSHWGAEAFF
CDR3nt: TGTGCCAGCAGCCACTGGGGGGCTGAAGCTTTCTTT

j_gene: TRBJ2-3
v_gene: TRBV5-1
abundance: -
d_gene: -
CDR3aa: CASSPGPLKGADTQYF
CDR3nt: TGCGCCAGCAGCCCCGGGCCCCTAAAGGGGGCAGATACGCAGTATTTT

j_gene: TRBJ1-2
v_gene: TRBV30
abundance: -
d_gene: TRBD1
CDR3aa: CAWSVIGYRAGTGGRGAVGYTF
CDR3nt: TGTGCCTGGAGTGTAATCGGATACCGGGCCGGGACAGGGGGCCGGGGGGCGGTTGGCTACACCTTC

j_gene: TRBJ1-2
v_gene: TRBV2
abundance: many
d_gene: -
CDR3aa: CASSSQGIYGYTF
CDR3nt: TGTGCCAGCAGTTCACAGGGTATTTATGGCTACACCTTC

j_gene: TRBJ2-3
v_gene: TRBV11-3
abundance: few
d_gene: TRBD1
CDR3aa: CASSMGQGWADTQYF
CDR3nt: TGTGCCAGCAGCATGGGACAGGGGTGGGCAGATACGCAGTATTTT

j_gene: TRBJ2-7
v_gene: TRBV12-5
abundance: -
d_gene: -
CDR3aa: CASGLHLGSYEQYF
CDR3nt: TGTGCTAGTGGTTTGCATCTAGGTTCCTACGAGCAGTACTTC

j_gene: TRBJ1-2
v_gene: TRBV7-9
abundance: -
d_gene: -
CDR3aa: CASSYRTSYGYTF
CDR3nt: TGTGCCAGCAGCTATCGGACAAGTTATGGCTACACCTTC

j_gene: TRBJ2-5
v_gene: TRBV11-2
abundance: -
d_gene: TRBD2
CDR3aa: CASSLDGGGVTQYF
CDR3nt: TGTGCCAGCAGCTTAGACGGCGGGGGGGTGACCCAGTACTTC

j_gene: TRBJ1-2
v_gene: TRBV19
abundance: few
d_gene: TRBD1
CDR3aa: CASSSTGIGFFYGYTF
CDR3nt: TGTGCCAGTTCTTCGACAGGGATTGGCTTTTTCTATGGCTACACCTTC

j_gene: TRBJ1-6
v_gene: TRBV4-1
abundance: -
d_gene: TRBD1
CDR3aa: CASSRGQGNSPLHF
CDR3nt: TGCGCCAGCAGCAGAGGACAGGGTAATTCACCCCTCCACTTT

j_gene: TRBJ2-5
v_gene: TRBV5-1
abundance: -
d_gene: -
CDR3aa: CASRSLPQETQYF
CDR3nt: TGCGCCAGCAGGAGCCTCCCCCAAGAGACCCAGTACTTC